This T cell receptor beta chain originates from a study of T cells in Graves' hyperthyroidism and ophthalmopathy (dated by TCRdb to between 2018 and 2021). Broadly, across the study: Peripheral blood was sampled at the time of initial diagnosis, prior to any treatment. Once sampling was done, hyperthyroidism patients were given methimazole at a starting dose of 30 mg daily, whereas ophthalmopathy patients were given high-dose intravenous methylprednisolone. In more than five Graves' hyperthyroidism patients, the study also compared T-cell repertoires from thyroid tissue with T-cell repertoires from blood. The roughly 91 discovery patients were randomly divided into training and test sets at a 7:3 ratio. Prospective prediction of ophthalmopathy was tested in an independent validation cohort of some 19 hyperthyroidism patients and 15 to 17 patients who later progressed to ophthalmopathy. To identify TCR V-J signatures that set the groups apart, the researchers used a discovery cohort of approximately 98 patients, made up of roughly 45 with Graves' ophthalmopathy and 57 with stable Graves' hyperthyroidism. The paper describes TCR Vbeta CDR3 sequencing of around 140 peripheral blood samples, made up of 43 ophthalmopathy patients, 70 to 75 hyperthyroidism patients and some 17 progressor patients. The paper's findings and limits, for the study overall: Ophthalmopathy was separated from stable hyperthyroidism by a 13 V-J signature model, with approximately 86% sensitivity and 81% to 82% specificity obtained in cross-validation and 80%/75% obtained in testing. In validation, the model predicted progression to ophthalmopathy with 65% to 71% sensitivity and approximately 78% specificity, a median of about 6.7 months before onset. Most expanded thyroid clonotypes (frequency above 0.001) were also found in blood, which suggests that blood repertoires may mirror thyroid immune responses. Sample size was not statistically predetermined, and blinding of investigators to group allocation was not performed.

Stable Graves' hyperthyroidism was defined as the absence of progression to ophthalmopathy over 18 months of follow-up. Hyperthyroidism patients were newly diagnosed, with disease duration under 2 months, and aged 18 to 65 years. Exclusion was applied to patients with uncontrolled infections, other autoimmune diseases, pregnancy or lactation. Diagnoses were established on the basis of clinical symptoms, serum thyroxine and TRAb, thyroid ultrasound, and orbital computed tomography. PBMCs were isolated from approximately 10 ml of fresh peripheral blood by Ficoll-Paque density gradient centrifugation. Trizol reagent was used to extract total RNA, and RNA quality was then checked on an Agilent 2100 Bioanalyzer. There are a few counts of this clonotype. Its target antigen remains unknown. The record has no base qualities; no much larger clone is one base away. The TCR beta CDR3 regions were amplified from RNA transcripts. The first round of RT-PCR for the TCR CDR3 was performed with the HTBI primer set and the Qiagen OneStep RT-PCR kit. The libraries were constructed in a second round of multiplex PCR and then size-selected and purified. Sequencing of the libraries was done on an Illumina HiSeq2000 using paired-end 100 bp reads. Concerning the study's data processing: SOAPnuke was used to process the raw data, with reads discarded if the reads contained adapters or uncalled bases, had a mean Phred below 15, or lacked an exact constant-primer or identifier match. High-quality paired reads were merged with COPE v1.2.5, and unique nucleotide sequences were defined as clonotypes. MiTCR v1.1 was used to align clonotypes to the IMGT TRBV, TRBD and TRBJ reference segments. Only V-J combinations with frequency above 0.0001, covering 99% to 99.2% of repertoires, were analysed. The TCS score was defined as the ratio of F50 (clonal expansion) to E x V (chaos), calculated using BLOSUM62-based TCRdist between CDR3 peptides within each V-J. Welch's t-statistics and random forest reduced fewer than 600 V-J features to roughly 13, which were used in a naive Bayes classifier (R e1071). Starting from the raw public reads, TCRdb applied fastp trimming at Q25, assembled clones with MiXCR and retained in-frame beta chains. Every distinct CDR3 protein forms one entry, paired with its most common genes and DNA. V and J calls and clone size were set by TCRdb, not the authors. The sample table contains around 450,000 distinct CDR3 sequences; only one count was recorded for roughly 13% of them. In total, the top ten clones hold 5% to 6% of the sample.

CDR1 and CDR2 are read off the germline V gene (reference sequence) as SSHAT and FNYEAQ. The CDR3, from cysteine to phenylalanine, totals 12 residues. Kept here is only the CDR3 DNA, which spans 36 bases and is read in frame from base 1. The chain employs TRBV7-7 and TRBJ2-7, and 10 junctional nucleotides match TRBD1. The sequence derives from a woman aged 18-29 years with Graves' hyperthyroidism. Sequenced: blood. In nucleotide form, the sequence is TGTGCTGCCGGGACAGGGGTTGACGAGCAGTACTTC. It translates as CAAGTGVDEQYF. The variable domain in full, with residues beyond the CDR3 obtained from the reference TRBV7-7 and TRBJ2-7 genes, is GAGVSQSPRYKVTKRGQDVTLRCDPISSHATLYWYQQALGQGPEFLTYFNYEAQPDKSGLPSDRFSAERPEGSISTLTIQRTEQRDSAMYRCAAGTGVDEQYFGPGTRLTVT.